This section outlines one T cell receptor (beta chain) sequence together with its context. Its target is unknown. The data originate from a study of neoadjuvant anti-PD-1 for oral cavity cancer. Whole-study context: Most patients had three to four biweekly doses of 3 mg/kg nivolumab before resection.

Assay: immunoSEQ multiplex PCR; the TCRdb copy retains only in-frame clones and omits some. This table holds 5,500 to 7,500 clones, 45% to 60% found once. This CDR3 has 14 residues. V shed 0 bases and J shed 4 bases, with 7 bases lying between them. Germline V gives CDR1 MNHEY, CDR2 SVGAGI. The study, taken as a whole, reports: Treg/Th17 ratio rose with pretreatment blood and fell with post-treatment tumor TCRbeta clonality.

Time point reported: after neoadjuvant nivolumab, at surgical resection. Sample: tumor tissue, taken after nivolumab (anti-PD-1) treatment. The receptor was isolated from a person aged 35-79 years with oral cavity squamous cell carcinoma. The chain uses TRBV6-5 and TRBJ1-5; no firm D call. In DNA form, the CDR3 reads TGTGCCAGCAGTTACTCAGGCGGTAATCAGCCCCAGCATTTT. It encodes CASSYSGGNQPQHF.